The clone carrying this T cell receptor (beta chain) came up many times. Its cognate antigen is unknown. With 5 bases clipped from V and 9 bases from J, the junction kept 7 bases outside the gene matches. Looked up from germline, CDR1 is MNHNY and CDR2 is SVGAGI (reference sequence). The CDR3 loop spans 14 amino acids. The sample is drawn from a study of early T cells in non-severe SARS-CoV-2 infection. Study-wide context: Alpha and beta chains were unpaired, from unsorted whole-blood bulk RNA. Study observations and caveats: Missing private and CD4 specificities, VDJdb matching favored anti-spike CD8 responses.

Unique molecular identifier tags were affixed to discrete cDNA molecules. MiXCR was run by TCRdb on the 5' RACE reads, yielding one entry per CDR3 protein. The table includes 20,000 to 25,000 distinct CDR3 sequences, around 5% detected once. Input material: whole blood. The rearrangement links TRBV6-6 to TRBJ2-1, with 10 nucleotides matching TRBD2. This clonotype was obtained from an adult who was a healthcare worker with PCR-confirmed SARS-CoV-2 infection or an uninfected control (not recorded which). The CDR3 sequence is CASSTSGILSEQFF. DNA of the CDR3: TGTGCCAGCAGTACTAGCGGGATTTTGTCTGAGCAGTTCTTC.